Listed below are T cell receptor beta chains from one sample, sequenced in a study of blood T cell repertoires in COVID-19. The repertoire was sequenced with immunoSEQ multiplex PCR; TCRdb's copy has only in-frame clones and lacks some. The data hold 70,000 or so clones, with 90% observed a single time. Source material: peripheral blood. These receptors all come from a woman older than 75 with active COVID-19. Each CDR3 is given with its conserved first and last residue. The D gene is left open where the match is weak. Expanded clones are given a class, and other clones once, few, many or no size at all.

>.|TRBV19|.|TRBJ1-2
TGTGCCAGTAGTATCAGCAGGGGAAACTATGGCTACACCTTC
CASSISRGNYGYTF
>.|TRBV7-2|once|TRBJ1-5
TGTGCCAGCAGCGGGGGGGCGGGGTCGTATCAGCCCCAGCATTTT
CASSGGAGSYQPQHF
>.|TRBV4-1|.|TRBJ2-2
TGCGCCAGCAGTCAAGCTGACACGACCACCGGGGAGCTGTTTTTT
CASSQADTTTGELFF
>TRBD1|TRBV2|.|TRBJ1-4
TGTGCCAGCAGAGTCGGGACAGAGGATGAAAAACTGTTTTTT
CASRVGTEDEKLFF
>.|TRBV6-2/TRBV6-3|.|TRBJ2-6
TGTGCCAGCAGCTCAAGAGTTGGCCGGGGTGGGGCCAACGTCCTGACTTTC
CASSSRVGRGGANVLTF
>TRBD2|TRBV28|.|TRBJ2-5
TGTGCCAGCAGGGACAGCGGGAGTAAAGAGACCCAGTACTTC
CASRDSGSKETQYF
>.|TRBV19|.|TRBJ1-5
TGTGCCAGTAGTATTACCGGGGACAATCAGCCCCAGCATTTT
CASSITGDNQPQHF
>.|TRBV10-3|.|TRBJ2-3
TGTGCCACCTCCCTCACAGATACGCAGTATTTT
CATSLTDTQYF
>TRBD2|TRBV7-6|.|TRBJ2-5
TGTGCCAGCAGCTTATTGTCTAGCGGGAGGTCGATGGAGACCCAGTACTTC
CASSLLSSGRSMETQYF
>TRBD1|TRBV18|.|TRBJ1-1
TGTGCCAGCTCACCGGGACAGAGGAACACTGAAGCTTTCTTT
CASSPGQRNTEAFF
>.|TRBV20-1|once|TRBJ2-2
TGCAGTGCTAGTGTCTACAGATACAACACCGGGGAGCTGTTTTTT
CSASVYRYNTGELFF
>.|TRBV5-4|.|TRBJ2-1
TGTGCCAGCAGCCTAACCCTGACGGGCAATGAGCAGTTCTTC
CASSLTLTGNEQFF
>TRBD2|TRBV4-3|.|TRBJ2-3
TGCGCCAGCAGCCAAGTAGGAATAGCGGGGACGGATACGCAGTATTTT
CASSQVGIAGTDTQYF
>TRBD2|TRBV5-4|.|TRBJ2-7
TGTGCCAGCAGCTTGGCTAGCGGGACCTACGAGCAGTACTTC
CASSLASGTYEQYF
>.|TRBV5-1|few|TRBJ2-7
TGCGCCAGCAGCTTGACTCTCAGGGGTGGCGAGCAGTACTTC
CASSLTLRGGEQYF
>TRBD1|TRBV6-5|.|TRBJ1-1
TGTGCCAGCAGTTTCCGGGACAGGGGGCCTGAAGCTTTCTTT
CASSFRDRGPEAFF
>TRBD1|TRBV28|.|TRBJ2-4
TGTGCCAGCAGGACATGGGGACAGGGGATAGAAAACATTCAGTACTTC
CASRTWGQGIENIQYF
>.|TRBV4-3|.|TRBJ2-3
TGCGCCAGCAGCCAAGATGACCGGACTCAGTATTTT
CASSQDDRTQYF
>.|TRBV5-1|.|TRBJ2-7
TGCGCCAGCAGCTTGGCCAGGTCAGGGTCGAAGGAGTACTTC
CASSLARSGSKEYF
>TRBD2|TRBV18|.|TRBJ2-5
TGTGCCAGCTCACAGGCTAGCGGGCAAGAGACCCAGTACTTC
CASSQASGQETQYF
>.|TRBV28|.|TRBJ2-7
TGTGCCAGCAGCCGCCTGGGGCCAAAGGGCGTGTACGAGCAGTACTTC
CASSRLGPKGVYEQYF
>TRBD1|TRBV5-1|.|TRBJ2-2
TGCGCCAGCAGCCCGACAGGGGTGGCAGCCGGGGAGCTGTTTTTT
CASSPTGVAAGELFF
>TRBD1|TRBV29-1|few|TRBJ1-2
TGCAGCGTTGATACGACAGGGGGCTATGGCTACACCTTC
CSVDTTGGYGYTF
>.|TRBV18|.|TRBJ2-1
TGTGCCAGCTCACCGGAGATCCATGAGCAGTTCTTC
CASSPEIHEQFF
>TRBD1|TRBV7-2|.|TRBJ2-1
TGTGCCAGCAGCTTAGACAGGGGGCGGAATGAGCAGTTCTTC
CASSLDRGRNEQFF
>.|TRBV30|.|TRBJ1-1
TGTGTCCTGACGCGGAGTTTAAACACTGAAGCTTTCTTT
CVLTRSLNTEAFF
>.|TRBV7-6|.|TRBJ2-7
TGTGCCAGCAGACCCCCCGTAGTCCCGTACTTC
CASRPPVVPYF
>.|TRBV11-2|.|TRBJ2-1
TGTGCCAGCAGCTTAGGAAACCGGGACATCTACAATGAGCAGTTCTTC
CASSLGNRDIYNEQFF
>TRBD2|TRBV7-8|once|TRBJ2-5
TGTGCCAGCAGCTTGGGGAGACTAGCCCCAGCCCAGACCCAGTACTTC
CASSLGRLAPAQTQYF
>.|TRBV5-4|.|TRBJ2-1
TGTGCCAGCAGCGCGCCCGTAGGCGGAAGCTCCTACAATGAGCAGTTCTTC
CASSAPVGGSSYNEQFF
>TRBD2|TRBV2|.|TRBJ2-5
TGTGCCAGCAGTGAAGAGGGACTAGCCCAAGAGACCCAGTACTTC
CASSEEGLAQETQYF
>TRBD2|TRBV7-9|few|TRBJ2-1
TGTGCCAGCAGCTTAGGATCTAGCGGGCTTCCTGACAATGAGCAGTTCTTC
CASSLGSSGLPDNEQFF
>TRBD1|TRBV6-5|.|TRBJ2-7
TGTGCCAGCAGTTACTCTGCGGCAGGGGGTAAGAGTGAGCAGTACTTC
CASSYSAAGGKSEQYF
>TRBD2|TRBV10-3|.|TRBJ2-3
TGTGCCATCAGCCTTTCCCCCCCTAGCGGGGCCAGCACAGATACGCAGTATTTT
CAISLSPPSGASTDTQYF
>TRBD2|TRBV3-1/TRBV3-2|.|TRBJ2-2
TGTGCCAGCAGCCAATGGGACTACAACACCGGGGAGCTGTTTTTT
CASSQWDYNTGELFF
>TRBD1|TRBV27|.|TRBJ1-5
TGTGCCAGCAGCACCCATATTGGACAGGGTAGCAATCAGCCCCAGCATTTT
CASSTHIGQGSNQPQHF
>.|TRBV6-6|.|TRBJ2-7
TGTGCCAGCAGCCAGTTTGCCTACGAGCAGTACTTC
CASSQFAYEQYF
>.|TRBV15|.|TRBJ1-1
TGTGCCACCAGCAGAGATCTTTGGGCAGGGCGGACTGAAGCTTTCTTT
CATSRDLWAGRTEAFF
>TRBD2|TRBV7-7|.|TRBJ2-1
TGTGCTAGCAGCTTGGGGCTAGCGGATGAGCAGTTCTTC
CASSLGLADEQFF
>TRBD1|TRBV3-1/TRBV3-2|.|TRBJ1-3
TGTGCCAGCAGCCTAAGGACAGGGATCGGAAACACCATATATTTT
CASSLRTGIGNTIYF
>.|TRBV6-4|.|TRBJ2-3
TGTGCCAGTGGGGAGAGTTTGACAGATACGCAGTATTTT
CASGESLTDTQYF
>TRBD2|TRBV27|.|TRBJ2-7
TGTGCCAGCAAGGGAGGCGGGAGTATCTACGAGCAGTACTTC
CASKGGGSIYEQYF
>.|TRBV5-1|once|TRBJ2-5
TGCGCCAGCAGCTCCGGGACACTACAAGAGACCCAGTACTTC
CASSSGTLQETQYF
>.|TRBV25-1|.|TRBJ2-3
TGTGCCAGCAGCATGGGGCTAACGAGAGGCACAGATACGCAGTATTTT
CASSMGLTRGTDTQYF
>TRBD1|TRBV9|.|TRBJ1-6
TGTGCCAGCAGCGTAGAGTCAGGGGGCTATTCACCCCTCCACTTT
CASSVESGGYSPLHF
>.|TRBV30|.|TRBJ2-4
TGTGCCTGTATCAATAAGAGGGGGATTGGAGCCAAAAACATTCAGTACTTC
CACINKRGIGAKNIQYF
>.|TRBV11-1|.|TRBJ2-5
TGTGCCAGCAGCCTACCGGGCAGGGGGGAGAAGCGGACCCAGTACTTC
CASSLPGRGEKRTQYF
>.|TRBV7-8|.|TRBJ2-7
TGTGCCAGCAGCCCCACAGGGTCGGGCTACGAGCAGTACTTC
CASSPTGSGYEQYF
>.|TRBV6-5|.|TRBJ1-2
TGTGCCAGCAGTTTCCAAGGGGGAGCTAACTATGGCTACACCTTC
CASSFQGGANYGYTF
>TRBD1|TRBV18|.|TRBJ2-5
TGTGCCAGCTCAATAACAGGGGCACACCAAGAGACCCAGTACTTC
CASSITGAHQETQYF
>.|TRBV28|.|TRBJ2-7
TGTGCCAGCAGTTTAGGGAGCCCCTACGAGCAGTACTTC
CASSLGSPYEQYF